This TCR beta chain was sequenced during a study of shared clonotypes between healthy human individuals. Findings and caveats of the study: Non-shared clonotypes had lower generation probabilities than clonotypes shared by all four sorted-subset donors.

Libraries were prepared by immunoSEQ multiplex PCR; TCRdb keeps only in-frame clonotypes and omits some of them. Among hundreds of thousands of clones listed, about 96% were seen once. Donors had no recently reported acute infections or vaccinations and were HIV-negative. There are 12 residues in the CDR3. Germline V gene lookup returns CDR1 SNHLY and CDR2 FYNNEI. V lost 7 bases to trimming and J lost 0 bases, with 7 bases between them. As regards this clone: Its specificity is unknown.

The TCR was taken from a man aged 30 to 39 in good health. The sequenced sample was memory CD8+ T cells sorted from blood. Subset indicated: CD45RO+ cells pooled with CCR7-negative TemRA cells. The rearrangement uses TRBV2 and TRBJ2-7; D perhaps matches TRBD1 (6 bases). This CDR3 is CASMTGSYEQYF. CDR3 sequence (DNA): TGTGCCAGCATGACAGGCTCCTACGAGCAGTACTTC.